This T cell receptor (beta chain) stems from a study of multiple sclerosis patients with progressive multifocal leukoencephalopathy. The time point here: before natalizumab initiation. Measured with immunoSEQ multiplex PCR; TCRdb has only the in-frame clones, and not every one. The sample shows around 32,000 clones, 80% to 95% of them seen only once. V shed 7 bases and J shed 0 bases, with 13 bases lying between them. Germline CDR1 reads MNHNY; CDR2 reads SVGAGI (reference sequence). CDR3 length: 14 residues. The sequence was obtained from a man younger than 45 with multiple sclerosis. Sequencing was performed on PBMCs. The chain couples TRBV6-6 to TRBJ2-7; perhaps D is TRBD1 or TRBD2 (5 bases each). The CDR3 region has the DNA TGTGCCAGCAAAACCGGGACGGCCTCCTACGAGCAGTACGTC. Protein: CASKTGTASYEQYV.